The 26 T cell receptor beta chains listed next were all sequenced from one sample in a study of T cell responses to AZD1222 COVID-19 vaccine. Only in-frame clones appear in the TCRdb table, and some are missing; sequencing was by immunoSEQ multiplex PCR. The sample shows roughly 140,000 clones, over 75% of them seen only once. Sequencing was performed on peripheral blood, taken on day 0 of AZD1222 vaccination. All receptors come from an adult in good health.

The genes are TRBV2 and TRBJ2-6; D may match TRBD1 or TRBD2 (5 bases each). The V gene's germline CDR1 is SNHLY and CDR2 FYNNEI. The CDR3 has 16 residues. The V end was cut by 6 bases, the J end by 2 bases, with 14 bases between. The CDR3 loop reads CASRYDGGAGANVLTF. The DNA for the CDR3 is TGTGCCAGCAGATATGATGGGGGAGCTGGGGCCAACGTCCTGACTTTC.

The J gene is TRBJ2-3, the V gene TRBV5-4; no reliable D call. The CDR3 has 15 amino acids. Trimming cost V 0 bases and J 2 bases, with 10 bases left between them. Germline CDR1 SGHNT, CDR2 YYREEE (reference sequence). CDR3 sequence (DNA): TGTGCCAGCAGCTTGGTTGGCGGCCTCACAGATACGCAGTATTTT. Its translation is CASSLVGGLTDTQYF.

The chain recombines TRBV7-3 with TRBJ1-1; D is perhaps TRBD1 (6 bases). V lost 2 bases and J lost 3, with 10 bases in between. This CDR3 is 14 amino acids long. The V gene's germline CDR1 is SGHTA and CDR2 FQGTGA. The DNA for the CDR3 is TGTGCCAGCAGCTTAGGGGGCTTCGACACTGAAGCTTTCTTT. Amino acids: CASSLGGFDTEAFF. Full variable domain (missing parts from reference TRBV7-3 and TRBJ1-1): GAGVSQTPSNKVTEKGKYVELRCDPISGHTALYWYRQSLGQGPEFLIYFQGTGAADDSGLPNDRFFAVRPEGSVSTLKIQRTERGDSAVYLCASSLGGFDTEAFFGQGTRLTVV.

V gene TRBV7-9 combines with J gene TRBJ2-3; 10 nucleotides match TRBD2. The CDR3 covers 16 residues. From germline, CDR1 is SEHNR and CDR2 FQNEAQ (reference sequence). Trimming at V came to 5 bases and at J to 3 bases, leaving 8 bases not matched to a gene. CDR3 nucleotides: TGTGCCAGCAGCCACAAGACTAGCGGGTTTACAGATACGCAGTATTTT. This codes for CASSHKTSGFTDTQYF.

In nucleotides, the CDR3 is TGTGCCAGCAGTTACTCGAGTCCCGCGGAAACTTACGAGCAGTACTTC. Protein sequence: CASSYSSPAETYEQYF. The chain links TRBV6-5 to TRBJ2-7, with D unresolved. Trimming removed 0 bases from V and 4 bases from J, with 16 bases in between. There are 16 residues in the CDR3. In germline, CDR1 is MNHEY, CDR2 SVGAGI.

J is TRBJ2-2 and V is TRBV27; D is unclear. The CDR3 length is 11 residues. V lost 5 bases and J lost 8, with 6 bases in between. From germline, CDR1 is MNHEY and CDR2 SMNVEV (reference sequence). The DNA for the CDR3 is TGTGCCAGCAGTCTTTATGGGGAGCTGTTTTTT. It specifies CASSLYGELFF.

The V call is TRBV5-1, the J call TRBJ2-7, with 10 bases lining up with TRBD1. This CDR3 has 14 residues. V was clipped by 0 bases and J by 5 bases; unmatched bases: 2. Germline assignment: CDR1 SGHRS and CDR2 YFSETQ. CDR3 in DNA: TGCGCCAGCAGCTTGGGGGGGACAGGGGACGAGCAGTACTTC. Encoded protein: CASSLGGTGDEQYF.

The genes are TRBV7-9 and TRBJ1-2; maybe TRBD1 (5 bases). The CDR3 covers 16 residues. V was shortened by 4 bases and J by 5 bases, with 20 bases between the two germline ends. The germline CDR1 and CDR2 sequences are SEHNR and FQNEAQ (reference sequence). CDR3 nucleotides: TGTGCCAGCAGCTCTCCCCGGGACGGATCATCTTATGGCTACACCTTC. This gives the protein CASSSPRDGSSYGYTF.

CDR3 nucleotide sequence: TGTGCCAGCATGACGGACCCGAGCAATCAGCCCCAGCATTTT. This translates into CASMTDPSNQPQHF. The chain is built from TRBV2 and TRBJ1-5; D not resolved. V was shortened by 7 bases and J by 1 base, with 11 bases between the two germline ends. Germline CDR1 reads SNHLY; CDR2 reads FYNNEI. The CDR3 covers 14 residues.

This clone was picked up one time. The chain has TRBV11-2 and TRBJ1-5; D unclear. This CDR3 spans 14 amino acids. V gave up 1 base and J gave up 2 bases, with 6 bases separating them. Per the germline V gene, CDR1 is SGHAT and CDR2 is FQNNGV. CDR3: CASSLAAGNQPQHF. CDR3 nucleotide sequence: TGTGCCAGCAGCTTAGCGGCAGGCAATCAGCCCCAGCATTTT.

Comment on this clone: The germline gene is not matched at one end of the junction; a read error may be the cause. This chain joins TRBV7-7 and TRBJ2-5, with D perhaps matching TRBD1 (5 bases). The CDR3 is made up of 15 amino acids. Germline lookup yields CDR1 SSHAT and CDR2 FNYEAQ (reference sequence). In DNA, the CDR3 is TGTGCTAGCAGCCAACAAACAGGAGCCCAAGAGACCCAGTACTTC. Translation gives CASSQQTGAQETQYF.

In its sample, this clone was seen once. The rearrangement joins TRBV9 to TRBJ2-1; tentatively, D is TRBD2 (6 bases). This CDR3 is built from 13 residues. The germline V gene has CDR1 SGDLS and CDR2 YYNGEE. The ends were cut back, 3 bases at V and 9 bases at J, with 13 bases in the middle. CDR3 in DNA: TGTGCCAGCAGCGGGGACTTTTTTTCTGAGCAGTTCTTC. Residues: CASSGDFFSEQFF.

This chain connects TRBV28 to TRBJ1-2; TRBD1 might be the D (6 bases). This CDR3 spans 14 amino acids. Germline assignment: CDR1 MDHEN and CDR2 SYDVKM. The V end lost 1 base, the J end lost 8 bases, and 14 bases lay between the germline ends. The CDR3 here is CASSLLWGAGGYTF. CDR3 DNA: TGTGCCAGCAGTTTATTATGGGGGGCAGGGGGCTACACCTTC.

The chain links TRBV19 to TRBJ2-4; unclear D gene. The CDR3 has 14 amino acids. Per germline, CDR1 LNHDA and CDR2 SQIVND (reference sequence). V was clipped by 3 bases and J by 0 bases, with 6 bases between them. The DNA of the CDR3 is TGTGCCAGTAGTATTCCGGGAGCCAAAAACATTCAGTACTTC. Protein: CASSIPGAKNIQYF.

The rearrangement uses TRBV28 and TRBJ2-7; D call uncertain. Trimming took 5 bases from V and 3 from J, leaving 11 bases between them. The CDR3 spans 13 residues. Germline CDR1 is MDHEN and CDR2 is SYDVKM. The DNA for the CDR3 is TGTGCCAGCAGTGTTCCTCACCGCTACGAGCAGTACTTC. It yields the protein CASSVPHRYEQYF.

The chain has TRBV11-2 and TRBJ2-5; D uncertain. The V gene lost 7 bases and the J gene lost 7 bases, with 13 bases spanning the gap. Germline assignment: CDR1 SGHAT and CDR2 FQNNGV. The CDR3 contains 12 residues. The CDR3 bases are TGTGCCAGCACCGTGGGCCCGGGGACCCAGTACTTC. Residues: CASTVGPGTQYF.

This chain uses TRBV4-1 with TRBJ1-6, with 7 bases identical to TRBD1. The ends lost 8 bases at V and 6 bases at J; junction bases unmatched: 7. CDR1 is MGHRA, CDR2 YSYEKL, per germline. CDR3 length equals 14 residues. The CDR3 region is CASGMDRFNSPLHF. The CDR3 bases are TGCGCCAGCGGGATGGACAGGTTTAATTCACCCCTCCACTTT.

This clone was counted once. The V call is TRBV5-5, the J call TRBJ1-5; TRBD1 is a possible D gene (5 bases). The V end was cut by 2 bases, the J end by 5 bases, with 8 bases between. Per germline, CDR1 SGHKS and CDR2 YYEKEE (reference sequence). CDR3 length: 13 residues. CDR3 in DNA: TGTGCCAGCAGCTTCCAGGGTGATCAGCCCCAGCATTTT. This gives the protein CASSFQGDQPQHF.

Concerning this clone itself: Since the CDR3 does not end with the conserved phenylalanine or tryptophan, this likely comes from a read error. No DNA is shown, since the ends of the CDR3 on it are uncertain; the CDR3 is the one TCRdb lists. The chain carries TRBV21-1 and TRBJ1-2. TRBV21-1 is a recognized pseudogene. The CDR3 is made up of 10 amino acids, end residues included. CDR3 sequence reads: CASTYLPSGI.

The J gene is TRBJ1-4, the V gene TRBV15; D is unresolved. Germline CDR1 and CDR2: LNHNV and YYDKDF (reference sequence). The CDR3 spans 13 residues. Trimming pared 3 bases from V and 7 bases from J, leaving 9 bases between. This chain's CDR3 is CATSRVPVEKLFF. The CDR3 DNA reads TGTGCCACCAGCAGGGTGCCAGTTGAAAAACTGTTTTTT.

The chain recombines TRBV20-1 with TRBJ1-4, with D tentatively TRBD1 (5 bases). Germline V gene data show CDR1 as DFQATT and CDR2 as SNEGSKA (reference sequence). This CDR3 is 13 amino acids long. Trimming stripped 3 bases from V and 13 bases from J, with 18 bases between. In DNA, the CDR3 is TGCAGTGCTAGTTGGGACCCAGAGACGGGACTGTTTTTT. It translates to CSASWDPETGLFF.

This clone appeared a single time. V and J are TRBV5-4 and TRBJ2-7, with unresolved D. The CDR3 spans 12 residues. V was clipped by 0 bases and J by 2 bases, with 3 bases between them. CDR1 SGHNT and CDR2 YYREEE come from the germline V gene (reference sequence). CDR3 nucleotide sequence: TGTGCCAGCAGCTTGGACACCTACGAGCAGTACTTC. Its protein is CASSLDTYEQYF.

This clone occurred once. The J gene is TRBJ1-5, the V gene TRBV18, with D hard to call. The CDR3 is 17 amino acids. The V end lost 3 bases, the J end lost 3 bases, and 18 bases lay between the germline ends. Germline loops: CDR1 KGHSH, CDR2 LQKENI. The CDR3 nucleotides read TGTGCCAGCTCACCGGGAGGCCAGGCCAACCCCAATCAGCCCCAGCATTTT. Protein sequence: CASSPGGQANPNQPQHF.

V gene TRBV2 combines with J gene TRBJ2-3; TRBD2 aligns across 8 bases. Germline values: CDR1 SNHLY, CDR2 FYNNEI. The CDR3 covers 16 residues. After removal of 8 bases from V and 0 bases from J, the junction contained 10 bases not matched to a gene. In DNA, the CDR3 is TGTGCCAGCGTGGGGGTGACTAGCGAAAGCACAGATACGCAGTATTTT. Translation: CASVGVTSESTDTQYF.

The rearrangement links TRBV7-8 to TRBJ2-1; possible D gene TRBD1, 5 bases. The CDR3 spans 14 residues. Germline CDR1 and CDR2: SGHVS and FQNEAQ. V was pared by 5 bases and J by 8 bases, with 16 bases between. The CDR3 is CASSPQRTSDEQFF. In nucleotides, the CDR3 is TGTGCCAGCAGCCCACAGAGGACATCCGATGAGCAGTTCTTC.

The V gene is TRBV4-1, the J gene TRBJ2-3; 10 nucleotides align to TRBD2. The J segment lost 2 bases and the V segment lost 4 bases, leaving 9 bases of the junction unmatched. The CDR3 has 17 residues. Germline V gene lookup returns CDR1 MGHRA and CDR2 YSYEKL. CDR3 loop: CASSLGVAGGYTDTQYF. The CDR3 DNA sequence: TGCGCCAGCAGCCTAGGCGTAGCGGGGGGATACACAGATACGCAGTATTTT.